The present T cell receptor beta chain was sequenced within a study of molecular identifiers for immune sequencing clone quantification. General study results and limits: The study reportedly detected spiked Jurkat TCR RNA from one cell among around 1 million naive cells.

Methods described previously were used for bulk TCR libraries, and listed TCR primers were applied. TCRdb reanalysed the PCR reads using MiXCR and keeps one entry per CDR3 protein. The sample gives hundreds of thousands of distinct CDR3 sequences, around 25% of which show up once; 0.78% is in the top ten. This clonotype was seen a few times. The antigen remains undetermined. A CD8+CD4-CCR7+CD45RA+ gate was used to sort naive CD8 T cells. The CDR3 length is 17 residues. What was sequenced was naive CD8+ T cells from blood, with Jurkat cell RNA spiked in. Subset here: FACS-sorted CD8+CD4-CCR7+CD45RA+ naive T cells. The J gene is TRBJ2-2, the V gene TRBV21-1; the D call of TRBD2 is as the table states it, not checked on the DNA. TRBV21-1 has pseudogene status. This receptor was obtained from a human donor in good health. Some libraries in this study had Jurkat cell RNA spiked in. The CDR3 loop is CASSKGTSGIWRGELFF. In nucleotides, the CDR3 is TGTGCCAGCAGCAAGGGGACTAGCGGGATTTGGCGTGGGGAGCTGTTTTTT.